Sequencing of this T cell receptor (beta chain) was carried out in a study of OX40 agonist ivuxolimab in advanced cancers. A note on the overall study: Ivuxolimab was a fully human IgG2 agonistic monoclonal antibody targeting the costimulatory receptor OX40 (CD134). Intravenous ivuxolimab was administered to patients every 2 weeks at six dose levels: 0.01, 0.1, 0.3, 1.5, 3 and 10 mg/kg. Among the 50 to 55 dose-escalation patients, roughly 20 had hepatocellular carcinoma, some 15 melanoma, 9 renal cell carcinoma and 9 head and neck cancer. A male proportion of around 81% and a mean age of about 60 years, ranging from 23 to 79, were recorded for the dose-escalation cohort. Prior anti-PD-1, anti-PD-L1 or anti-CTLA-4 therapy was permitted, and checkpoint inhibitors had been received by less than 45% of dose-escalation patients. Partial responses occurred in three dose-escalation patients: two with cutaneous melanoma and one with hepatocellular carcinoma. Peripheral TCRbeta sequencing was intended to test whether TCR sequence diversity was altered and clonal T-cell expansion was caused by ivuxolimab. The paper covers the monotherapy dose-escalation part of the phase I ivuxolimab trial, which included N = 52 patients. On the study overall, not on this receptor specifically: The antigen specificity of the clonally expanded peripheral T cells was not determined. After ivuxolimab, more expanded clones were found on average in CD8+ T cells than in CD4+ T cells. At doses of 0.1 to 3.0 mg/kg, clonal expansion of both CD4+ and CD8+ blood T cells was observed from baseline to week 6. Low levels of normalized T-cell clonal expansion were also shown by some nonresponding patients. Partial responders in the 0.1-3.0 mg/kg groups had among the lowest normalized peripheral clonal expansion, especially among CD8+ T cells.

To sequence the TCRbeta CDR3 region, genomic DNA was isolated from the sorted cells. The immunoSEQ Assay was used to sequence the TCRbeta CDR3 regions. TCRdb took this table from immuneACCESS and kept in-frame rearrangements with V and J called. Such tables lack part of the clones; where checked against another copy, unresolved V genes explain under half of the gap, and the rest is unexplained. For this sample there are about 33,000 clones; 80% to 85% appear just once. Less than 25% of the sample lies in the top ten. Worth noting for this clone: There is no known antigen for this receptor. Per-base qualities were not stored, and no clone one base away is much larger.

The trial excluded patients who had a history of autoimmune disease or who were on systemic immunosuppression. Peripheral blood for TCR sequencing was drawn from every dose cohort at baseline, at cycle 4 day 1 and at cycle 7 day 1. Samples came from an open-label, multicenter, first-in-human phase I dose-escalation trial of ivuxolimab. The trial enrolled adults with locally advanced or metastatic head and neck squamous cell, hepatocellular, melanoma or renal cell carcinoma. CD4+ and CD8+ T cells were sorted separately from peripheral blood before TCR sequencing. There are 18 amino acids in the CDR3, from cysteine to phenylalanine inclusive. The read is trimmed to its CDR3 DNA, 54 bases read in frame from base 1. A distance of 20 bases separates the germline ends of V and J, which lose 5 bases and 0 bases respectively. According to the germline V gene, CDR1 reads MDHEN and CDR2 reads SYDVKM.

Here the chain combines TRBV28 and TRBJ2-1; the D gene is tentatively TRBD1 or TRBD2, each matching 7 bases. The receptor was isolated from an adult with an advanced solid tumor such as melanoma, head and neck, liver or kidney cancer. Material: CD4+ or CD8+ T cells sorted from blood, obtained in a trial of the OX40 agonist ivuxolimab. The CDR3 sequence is CASSRFQGGPYSYNEQFF. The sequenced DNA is TGTGCCAGCAGTCGCTTTCAGGGGGGGCCATACTCCTACAATGAGCAGTTCTTC.